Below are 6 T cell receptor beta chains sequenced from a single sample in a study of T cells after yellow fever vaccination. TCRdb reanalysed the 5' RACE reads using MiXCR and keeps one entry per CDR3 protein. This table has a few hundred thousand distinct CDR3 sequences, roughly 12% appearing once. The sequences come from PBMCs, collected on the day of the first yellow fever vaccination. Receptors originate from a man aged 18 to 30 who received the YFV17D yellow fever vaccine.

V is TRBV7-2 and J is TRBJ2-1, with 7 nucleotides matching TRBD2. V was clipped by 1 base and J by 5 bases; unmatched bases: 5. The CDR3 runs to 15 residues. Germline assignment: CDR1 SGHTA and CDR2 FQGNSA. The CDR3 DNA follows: TGTGCCAGCAGCTTAGTGGGCCTAGCGGACAATGAGCAGTTCTTC. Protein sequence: CASSLVGLADNEQFF.

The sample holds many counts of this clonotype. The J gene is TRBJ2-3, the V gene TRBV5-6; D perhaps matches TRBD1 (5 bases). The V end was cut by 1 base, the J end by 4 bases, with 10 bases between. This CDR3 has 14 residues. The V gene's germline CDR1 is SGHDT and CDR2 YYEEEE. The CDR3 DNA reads TGTGCCAGCAGCTTGAGGGGCGCGGCAGATACGCAGTATTTT. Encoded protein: CASSLRGAADTQYF. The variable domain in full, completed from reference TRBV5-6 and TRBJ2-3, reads DAGVTQSPTHLIKTRGQQVTLRCSPKSGHDTVSWYQQALGQGPQFIFQYYEEEERQRGNFPDRFSGHQFPNYSSELNVNALLLGDSALYLCASSLRGAADTQYFGPGTRLTVL.

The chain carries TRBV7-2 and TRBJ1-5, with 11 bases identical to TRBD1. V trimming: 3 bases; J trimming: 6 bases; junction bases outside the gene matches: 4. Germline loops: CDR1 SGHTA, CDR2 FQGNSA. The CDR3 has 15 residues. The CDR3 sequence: CASSLNGQGAQPQHF. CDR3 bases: TGTGCCAGCAGCTTGAACGGACAGGGGGCTCAGCCCCAGCATTTT.

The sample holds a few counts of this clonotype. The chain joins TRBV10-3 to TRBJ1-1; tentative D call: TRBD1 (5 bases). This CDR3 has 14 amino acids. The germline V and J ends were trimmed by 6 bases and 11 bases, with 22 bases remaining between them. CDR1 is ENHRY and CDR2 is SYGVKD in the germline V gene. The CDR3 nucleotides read TGTGCCATCAGGCAAGAGATTGTCAGGGCAGAGGCTTTCTTT. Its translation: CAIRQEIVRAEAFF.

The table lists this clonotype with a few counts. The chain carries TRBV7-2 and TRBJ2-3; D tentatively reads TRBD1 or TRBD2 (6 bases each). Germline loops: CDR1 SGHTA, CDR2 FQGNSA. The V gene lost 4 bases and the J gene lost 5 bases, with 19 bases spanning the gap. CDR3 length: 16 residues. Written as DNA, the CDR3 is TGTGCCAGCAGCTCCGCCCGGGGGCTCTTGGAAGATACGCAGTATTTT. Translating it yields CASSSARGLLEDTQYF.

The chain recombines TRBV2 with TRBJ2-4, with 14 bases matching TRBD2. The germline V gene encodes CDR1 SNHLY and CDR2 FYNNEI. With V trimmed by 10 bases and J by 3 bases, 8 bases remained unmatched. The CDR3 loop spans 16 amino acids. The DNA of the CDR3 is TGTGCCAACTCCAGGACTAGCGGGGGGAACAAAAACATTCAGTACTTC. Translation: CANSRTSGGNKNIQYF. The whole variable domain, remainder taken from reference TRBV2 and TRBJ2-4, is EPEVTQTPSHQVTQMGQEVILRCVPISNHLYFYWYRQILGQKVEFLVSFYNNEISEKSEIFDDQFSVERPDGSNFTLKIRSTKLEDSAMYFCANSRTSGGNKNIQYFGAGTRLSVL.